This T cell receptor beta chain comes out of a study of shared clonotypes between healthy human individuals. General study findings and limits: Rarefaction showed that sequencing of sorted subsets was incomplete (despite large depth). Sharing across four donors was highest in naive CD4 (roughly 5%) and lowest in memory CD8 (about 0.4%).

The ends lost 4 bases at V and 3 bases at J; junction bases unmatched: 7. There are 15 residues in the CDR3. The V gene's germline CDR1 is LGHNT and CDR2 FRNRAP. This clone has only one observation. No antigen is known for it. Data came from immunoSEQ multiplex PCR; TCRdb stores just in-frame clones and leaves some out. Among a few hundred thousand clones listed, around 87% were seen once. The chain is built from TRBV12-5 and TRBJ2-7; 9 nucleotides agree with TRBD2. The sequencing sample was made of memory CD8+ T cells sorted from blood. Regarding subset: CD45RO+ cells pooled with CCR7-negative TemRA cells. The origin of this receptor is a man aged 18 to 35 in good health. The chain's CDR3 is CASGSVAGVRYEQYF. The DNA for the CDR3 is TGTGCTAGTGGTTCTGTAGCGGGAGTCCGCTACGAGCAGTACTTC.